This T cell receptor (beta chain) was sequenced in a study of T-cell memory formation after mild COVID-19. General study points: CD4+ contracting clones were found mainly in CM and EM, and CD8+ ones in EMRA.

CDR3 length equals 15 residues. Trimming pared 3 bases from V and 2 bases from J, leaving 11 bases between. TCRdb ran MiXCR on the 5' RACE reads and lists one entry per CDR3 protein. The data show 400,000 or so distinct CDR3 sequences, 20% seen once. This clonotype occurred a few times. Its target is not known. This rearrangement joins TRBV12-3 or TRBV12-4 to TRBJ1-5; possibly TRBD1 for D (5 bases). This receptor was taken from an adult woman who had mild COVID-19 (a few samples of this study predate the infection). Cell type and time point are not known. The sequenced material came from PBMCs or a T cell subset sorted from them (not recorded which). The CDR3 DNA is TGTGCCAGCAGTTTCAGAGGGACCCGCAATCAGCCCCAGCATTTT. Translating gives CASSFRGTRNQPQHF.